These 21 T cell receptor beta chains were sequenced from one sample in a study of control samples from healthy donors and cancer patients. Profiling relied on immunoSEQ multiplex PCR, and the TCRdb table lists in-frame clones only, not all of them. The profile shows around 100,000 clones, about 85% of them singletons. Sequenced material: blood. These receptors were taken from a woman in her 70s in good health.

The chain couples TRBV6-1 to TRBJ2-7; D is uncertain. V was cut by 0 bases and J by 1 base, with 13 bases left in between. The CDR3 is made up of 16 amino acids. Germline CDR1 reads MNHNS; CDR2 reads SASEGT. The CDR3 region has the DNA TGTGCCAGCAGTGAAGCGGGCCTGGAGCCTTCCTACGAGCAGTACTTC. Protein product: CASSEAGLEPSYEQYF.

The CDR3 reads CASSSPGHRANYGYTF. In nucleotides, the CDR3 is TGTGCCAGCAGCTCTCCGGGACACCGAGCTAACTATGGCTACACCTTC. The chain recombines TRBV7-9 with TRBJ1-2; possible D gene TRBD1, 6 bases. V was clipped by 4 bases and J by 0 bases, with 15 bases between them. CDR3 length: 16 amino acids. CDR1 is SEHNR and CDR2 is FQNEAQ in the germline V gene (reference sequence).

Remarks on this clone: The junction and the germline gene differ at one end; a read error may be behind it. This sample also contains other DNA sequences that code for the same CDR3. This chain connects TRBV7-9 to TRBJ1-2; D call uncertain. The CDR3 loop spans 13 amino acids. The germline gives CDR1 SEHNR, CDR2 FQNEAQ (reference sequence). The CDR3 spells CASSLDGNYGYTF. The CDR3 nucleotides read TGTGCCAGCAGCTTAGACGGGAACTATGGTTACACCTTC.

This chain joins TRBV4-3 and TRBJ2-1, with D tentatively TRBD1 or TRBD2 (5 bases each). Trimming pared 0 bases from V and 7 bases from J, leaving 13 bases between. The CDR3 spans 15 residues. Germline assignment: CDR1 LGHNA and CDR2 YSLEER. The CDR3 is CASSQEARGRNEQFF. The CDR3, as DNA: TGCGCCAGCAGCCAAGAGGCCCGGGGCCGAAATGAGCAGTTCTTC.

The genes are TRBV18 and TRBJ2-7; 11 bases line up with TRBD2. This CDR3 has 17 amino acids. Germline CDR1 is KGHSH and CDR2 is LQKENI. The ends lost 3 bases at V and 0 bases at J; junction bases unmatched: 7. The CDR3 DNA follows: TGTGCCAGCTCACCTCCGCCGGGACTAGCGGCCTCCTACGAGCAGTACTTC. Translating gives CASSPPPGLAASYEQYF.

The chain joins TRBV23-1 to TRBJ2-7, with TRBD1 as a possible D gene (7 bases). TRBV23-1 is placed among ORFs of uncertain function. The CDR3 loop spans 17 amino acids. V lost 2 bases and J lost 6, with 23 bases in between. The CDR3 sequence is CASSQTSSQGGFPEQYF. CDR3 DNA sequence: TGCGCCAGCAGTCAAACCTCATCTCAGGGGGGATTTCCCGAGCAGTACTTC.

This chain links TRBV5-4 with TRBJ1-2, with D uncertain. Germline V gene lookup returns CDR1 SGHNT and CDR2 YYREEE (reference sequence). CDR3 length: 13 amino acids. V lost 2 bases to trimming and J lost 4 bases, with 9 bases between them. CDR3 sequence (DNA): TGTGCCAGCAGCTTAGTTGGTGCCTATGGCTACACCTTC. Protein: CASSLVGAYGYTF.

The V call is TRBV11-2, the J call TRBJ2-5; no firm D call. CDR3 length: 15 residues. V was clipped by 1 base and J by 1 base, with 10 bases between them. Germline V CDR1 and CDR2: SGHAT, FQNNGV. CDR3 DNA: TGTGCCAGCAGCTTAGGTTTCACAGCCCAAGAGACCCAGTACTTC. Translated: CASSLGFTAQETQYF.

The chain joins TRBV6-5 to TRBJ1-1, with 11 nucleotides matching TRBD1. V shed 7 bases, J shed 6 bases, and the junction held 4 bases outside the gene matches. Per germline, CDR1 MNHEY and CDR2 SVGAGI. This CDR3 has 13 amino acids. The CDR3 nucleotides read TGTGCCAGCACTGGGACAGGGGGTTCTGAAGCTTTCTTT. Protein: CASTGTGGSEAFF.

The rearrangement uses TRBV7-2 and TRBJ2-1, with TRBD2 matching 9 bases. V dropped 1 base and J dropped 5; count of bases not matched to a gene: 6. CDR3 length: 16 residues. The V gene's germline CDR1 is SGHTA and CDR2 FQGNSA. CDR3 nucleotide sequence: TGTGCCAGCAGCTTAGTGAGCGGGAGGAACCACAATGAGCAGTTCTTC. It specifies CASSLVSGRNHNEQFF.

This rearrangement joins TRBV9 to TRBJ2-5; 7 bases fit TRBD1. The germline CDR1 and CDR2 sequences are SGDLS and YYNGEE. V shed 2 bases and J 4 bases; nucleotides not matched to a gene: 2. The length of the CDR3 is 13 residues. The CDR3 coding sequence is TGTGCCAGCAGCGTGGGGGACAGAGAGACCCAGTACTTC. Residues: CASSVGDRETQYF.

This clone was seen only once. J is TRBJ2-2 and V is TRBV7-9; no firm D call. V was clipped by 5 bases and J by 0 bases, with 7 bases between them. CDR1 and CDR2 (germline): SEHNR, FQNEAQ (reference sequence). The CDR3 spans 14 residues. The CDR3 loop is CASSVDSNTGELFF. CDR3 DNA: TGTGCCAGCAGCGTCGACTCGAACACCGGGGAGCTGTTTTTT.

This clone was counted once. V usage is TRBV5-4 and J usage is TRBJ2-3; D is unresolved. Germline V gives CDR1 SGHNT, CDR2 YYREEE (reference sequence). The CDR3 length is 13 residues. Trimming took 2 bases from V and 6 from J, leaving 10 bases between them. CDR3 loop: CASSFKGSDTQYF. The CDR3 bases are TGTGCCAGCAGCTTCAAGGGAAGCGATACGCAGTATTTT.

The genes are TRBV11-2 and TRBJ2-7; the D is unclear. This CDR3 spans 14 amino acids. The V end lost 5 bases, the J end lost 1 base, and 12 bases lay between the germline ends. Per the germline V gene, CDR1 is SGHAT and CDR2 is FQNNGV. For the CDR3, the DNA is TGTGCCAGCAGCCTCCAGGACGGTTCCTACGAGCAGTACTTC. Translation: CASSLQDGSYEQYF.

The chain links TRBV7-8 to TRBJ2-7; D uncertain. Germline CDR1 SGHVS, CDR2 FQNEAQ. The CDR3 totals 12 residues. Trimming removed 5 bases at V and 0 bases at J, with 5 bases between. CDR3: CASSPSSYEQYF. DNA of the CDR3: TGTGCCAGCAGCCCCAGCTCCTACGAGCAGTACTTC.

This clone was seen more than once but under ten times. The rearrangement uses TRBV6-4 and TRBJ1-1, with D perhaps matching TRBD1 (5 bases). V was trimmed by 6 bases and J by 0 bases, leaving 11 bases between them. CDR1 MRHNA and CDR2 SNTAGT come from the germline V gene. This CDR3 comprises 14 residues. This CDR3 reads CASRQLGVNTEAFF. In DNA, the CDR3 is TGTGCCAGCAGACAATTGGGGGTGAACACTGAAGCTTTCTTT.

The chain joins TRBV6-1 to TRBJ2-1, with TRBD2 matching over 8 bases. The germline V gene encodes CDR1 MNHNS and CDR2 SASEGT. Unmatched junction bases numbered 5, after V lost 2 bases and J lost 5 bases. This CDR3 spans 15 amino acids. The CDR3, as DNA: TGTGCCAGCAGTGAAATGGCGGGAGGACACAATGAGCAGTTCTTC. Translation: CASSEMAGGHNEQFF.

The chain joins TRBV7-6 to TRBJ2-3; D is possibly TRBD2 (5 bases). Trimming stripped 1 base from V and 0 bases from J, with 11 bases between. The CDR3 covers 16 residues. The germline V gene encodes CDR1 SGHVS and CDR2 FNYEAQ. As DNA, the CDR3 is TGTGCCAGCAGCTTAGGGAGCGGTACTAGCACAGATACGCAGTATTTT. Translating it yields CASSLGSGTSTDTQYF.

This chain's CDR3 is CASSLARTSSTGELFF. DNA of the CDR3: TGCGCCAGCAGCTTGGCCCGGACTTCCTCCACCGGGGAGCTGTTTTTT. The chain links TRBV5-1 to TRBJ2-2, with a weak D call TRBD2 (5 bases). Germline V gene sequence: CDR1 SGHRS, CDR2 YFSETQ. Trimming left V 0 bases short and J 4 bases short, with 13 bases between. The CDR3 has 16 amino acids.

The V gene is TRBV7-8, the J gene TRBJ1-1, with 11 bases fitting TRBD1. V shed 5 bases and J 6 bases; nucleotides not matched to a gene: 5. The length of the CDR3 is 14 residues. Germline V gene sequence: CDR1 SGHVS, CDR2 FQNEAQ. The CDR3 region is CASSVGTGGSEAFF. Here the CDR3 DNA reads TGTGCCAGCAGCGTTGGGACAGGGGGGTCTGAAGCTTTCTTT. Together with reference TRBV7-8 and TRBJ1-1, the CDR3 gives the full variable domain: GAGVSQSPRYKVAKRGQDVALRCDPISGHVSLFWYQQALGQGPEFLTYFQNEAQLDKSGLPSDRFFAERPEGSVSTLKIQRTQQEDSAVYLCASSVGTGGSEAFFGQGTRLTVV.

This chain uses TRBV27 with TRBJ1-3, with no clear D. This CDR3 contains 17 residues. The V gene's germline CDR1 is MNHEY and CDR2 SMNVEV (reference sequence). Trimming stripped 7 bases from V and 0 bases from J, with 19 bases between. The CDR3 spells CASNPPSGRSSGNTIYF. The DNA of the CDR3 is TGTGCCAGCAACCCCCCCTCCGGGCGAAGCTCTGGAAACACCATATATTTT.